This T cell receptor beta chain stems from a study of T cell responses to AZD1222 COVID-19 vaccine. Repertoires were generated with immunoSEQ multiplex PCR, while TCRdb's copy carries only in-frame clones and drops some. The sample lists about 50,000 clones; over 80% were seen once. The CDR3 is 14 amino acids. In germline, CDR1 is ENHRY, CDR2 SYGVKD. Trimming took 6 bases from V and 0 from J, leaving 9 bases between them. V usage is TRBV10-3 and J usage is TRBJ1-3; D may be TRBD1 (5 bases). This TCR was recovered from an adult in good health. This material consisted of peripheral blood, taken on day 0 of AZD1222 vaccination. In DNA form, the CDR3 reads TGTGCCATCAGACCCGGGGGCTCTGGAAACACCATATATTTT. Amino acids: CAIRPGGSGNTIYF.